The 20 T cell receptor beta chains below all came from one sample that was sequenced in a study of T cell repertoires in cytomegalovirus infection. Using its own MiXCR run on the reads, TCRdb lists one record per CDR3 protein. Counted here are about 830,000 distinct CDR3 sequences, approximately 30% occurring once; the ten biggest clones make up approximately 13%. These receptors have no identified antigens. Material: cultured CD8+ T cells from PBMCs, obtained from culture after CMV antigen stimulation. The receptors were gathered from a human donor in good health (CMV status not recorded). Some clones in this sample may be carry-over from other donors' samples.

This clonotype has just a few counts. This rearrangement joins TRBV7-9 to TRBJ1-1; maybe TRBD1 (6 bases). From germline, CDR1 is SEHNR and CDR2 FQNEAQ (reference sequence). V lost 5 bases, J lost 4 bases, and 20 bases lay in between. This CDR3 contains 16 residues. The CDR3 DNA follows: TGTGCCAGCAGCACCCCTCGGACAGCGGGCGCCACTGAAGCTTTCTTT. Translating gives CASSTPRTAGATEAFF.

V usage is TRBV4-3 and J usage is TRBJ2-3; the D gene is possibly TRBD2 (6 bases). This CDR3 contains 14 residues. Germline lookup yields CDR1 LGHNA and CDR2 YSLEER. V was cut by 1 base and J by 3 bases, with 8 bases left in between. In DNA, the CDR3 is TGCGCCAGCAGCCAAGGGGGGGTTACAGATACGCAGTATTTT. This encodes CASSQGGVTDTQYF.

The chain couples TRBV6-5 to TRBJ2-5; 13 bases align to TRBD2. The CDR3 contains 17 residues. The germline CDR1 and CDR2 sequences are MNHEY and SVGAGI. V shed 2 bases, J shed 0 bases, and the junction held 3 bases outside the gene matches. The CDR3 DNA sequence: TGTGCCAGCAGTTACGGACTAGCGGGGGCCCACCAAGAGACCCAGTACTTC. It codes for CASSYGLAGAHQETQYF.

The chain couples TRBV12-3 or TRBV12-4 to TRBJ1-3; D is unclear. The CDR3 consists of 13 residues. Trimming pared 11 bases from V and 2 bases from J, leaving 13 bases between. The CDR3 DNA follows: TGTGCCCAGCGAAAGGTGGCTGGAAACACCATATATTTT. Amino acids: CAQRKVAGNTIYF.

The chain is built from TRBV7-6 and TRBJ1-4; possible D gene TRBD1, 5 bases. V lost 1 base and J 7 bases, leaving 10 bases between the germline ends. In germline, CDR1 is SGHVS, CDR2 FNYEAQ. The CDR3 length is 14 residues. CDR3 protein: CASSLGEGVEKLFF. DNA of the CDR3: TGTGCCAGCAGCTTAGGAGAAGGGGTTGAAAAACTGTTTTTT.

This rearrangement joins TRBV27 to TRBJ2-3, with TRBD2 identical over 7 bases. The CDR3 spans 13 residues. The J segment lost 6 bases and the V segment lost 6 bases, leaving 6 bases of the junction unmatched. In germline, CDR1 is MNHEY, CDR2 SMNVEV (reference sequence). CDR3 loop: CASSWGGMDTQYF. DNA of the CDR3: TGTGCCAGCAGCTGGGGGGGAATGGATACGCAGTATTTT.

This clonotype appeared many times. J is TRBJ2-3 and V is TRBV7-2, with 7 bases aligning to TRBD2. V shed 2 bases, J shed 7 bases, and the junction held 18 bases outside the gene matches. Germline loops: CDR1 SGHTA, CDR2 FQGNSA. The CDR3 is 18 amino acids. The CDR3 loop is CASSLREPPAGMFNTQYF. CDR3 in DNA: TGTGCCAGCAGCTTAAGGGAGCCGCCAGCGGGGATGTTCAATACGCAGTATTTT.

The sample holds a few counts of this clonotype. The rearrangement joins TRBV27 to TRBJ1-2; TRBD1 aligns across 7 bases. CDR1 and CDR2 from the germline V gene are MNHEY and SMNVEV (reference sequence). V shed 1 base and J 4 bases; nucleotides not matched to a gene: 6. This CDR3 is 15 amino acids long. CDR3 amino acids: CASSLFPGQFYGYTF. In nucleotides, the CDR3 is TGTGCCAGCAGTTTATTCCCGGGACAGTTCTATGGCTACACCTTC.

This clonotype has more than one count but fewer than ten. The chain links TRBV29-1 to TRBJ1-1; TRBD1 is a possible D gene (5 bases). Trimming shortened V by 6 bases and J by 1 base, and 21 bases separated the two germline ends. The CDR3 consists of 16 residues. Germline V lookup: CDR1 SQVTM, CDR2 ANQGSEA. The CDR3: CSVAGGTNSPNTEAFF. CDR3 DNA: TGCAGCGTAGCGGGGGGAACCAACTCTCCGAACACTGAAGCTTTCTTT.

This clonotype was counted a few times. J is TRBJ2-3 and V is TRBV7-6, with TRBD2 matching 8 bases. In germline, CDR1 is SGHVS, CDR2 FNYEAQ. V lost 5 bases, J lost 2 bases, and 15 bases stayed unmatched. This CDR3 contains 18 residues. The CDR3 nucleotides are TGTGCCAGCAGCGATCTAATGAGCGGGGGCACCTCCACAGATACGCAGTATTTT. Residues: CASSDLMSGGTSTDTQYF.

In its sample, this clonotype was seen once. The V and J genes are TRBV27 and TRBJ2-3, with a weak D call TRBD1 (5 bases). There are 15 residues in the CDR3. CDR1 and CDR2 from the germline V gene are MNHEY and SMNVEV (reference sequence). V lost 2 bases and J lost 1, with 10 bases in between. CDR3 bases: TGTGCCAGCAGTTTAAAAGGGGCCCGCACAGATACGCAGTATTTT. Translation: CASSLKGARTDTQYF.

The V and J genes are TRBV5-4 and TRBJ2-1, with 7 positions matching TRBD2. Losses at the gene ends were 4 bases for V and 5 bases for J; bases not matched to a gene: 9. Germline assignment: CDR1 SGHNT and CDR2 YYREEE (reference sequence). CDR3 length: 15 residues. DNA of the CDR3: TGTGCCAGCAGCGCCCCGGGACTAAATAACAATGAGCAGTTCTTC. Amino acids: CASSAPGLNNNEQFF.

A few counts support this clonotype. The rearrangement links TRBV5-1 to TRBJ2-1; TRBD1 matches at 7 bases. The CDR3 length is 15 residues. Germline trimming cut 2 bases from V and 5 bases from J; bases unmatched to any gene: 7. The germline CDR1 and CDR2 sequences are SGHRS and YFSETQ. The CDR3 bases are TGCGCCAGCAGCTTAACAGGGGCTCGACACAATGAGCAGTTCTTC. This sequence encodes CASSLTGARHNEQFF.

The sample holds one count of this clonotype. The chain carries TRBV9 and TRBJ1-2; 7 nucleotides align to TRBD1. Germline V gene sequence: CDR1 SGDLS, CDR2 YYNGEE. The CDR3 sequence is 13 residues long. With 5 bases clipped from V and 4 bases from J, the junction kept 5 bases outside the gene matches. The CDR3: CASRGTALYGYTF. CDR3 nucleotides: TGTGCCAGCAGAGGGACAGCCCTCTATGGCTACACCTTC.

The genes are TRBV7-6 and TRBJ2-3; 11 bases align to TRBD2. The CDR3 runs to 16 residues. With V trimmed by 3 bases and J by 2 bases, 4 bases remained unmatched. Germline values: CDR1 SGHVS, CDR2 FNYEAQ. CDR3 amino acids: CASSLASGGHTDTQYF. DNA for the CDR3: TGTGCCAGCAGCTTGGCTAGCGGGGGGCACACAGATACGCAGTATTTT. Looking up the rest from reference TRBV7-6 and TRBJ2-3 gives the full variable domain: GAGVSQSPRYKVTKRGQDVALRCDPISGHVSLYWYRQALGQGPEFLTYFNYEAQQDKSGLPNDRFSAERPEGSISTLTIQRTEQRDSAMYRCASSLASGGHTDTQYFGPGTRLTVL.

V is TRBV12-3 or TRBV12-4 and J is TRBJ2-5; TRBD2 agrees at 8 bases. V lost 5 bases and J lost 5; bases outside the gene matches: 7. This CDR3 spans 14 amino acids. CDR3 sequence (DNA): TGTGCCAGCAGTACCAGGACTAGCCAGGAGACCCAGTACTTC. This gives the protein CASSTRTSQETQYF.

V is TRBV10-3 and J is TRBJ2-1; 11 bases are a match to TRBD2. The CDR3 consists of 16 residues. With 4 bases clipped from V and 8 bases from J, the junction kept 10 bases outside the gene matches. The germline gives CDR1 ENHRY, CDR2 SYGVKD. The chain's CDR3 is CAISGSTSGVGDEQFF. The CDR3 DNA is TGTGCCATCAGTGGCTCGACTAGCGGGGTAGGGGATGAGCAGTTCTTC.

This sequence joins TRBV12-3 or TRBV12-4 and TRBJ2-5, with D perhaps TRBD2 (5 bases). This CDR3 comprises 15 residues. The germline V and J ends were trimmed by 5 bases and 8 bases, with 21 bases remaining between them. This CDR3 is CASSPGMQQASTQYF. CDR3 nucleotide sequence: TGTGCCAGCAGTCCGGGAATGCAGCAAGCAAGTACCCAGTACTTC.

This clonotype occurred a few times. The chain links TRBV6-1 to TRBJ1-2; 11 bases are shared with TRBD1. The junction had 18 bases not matched to a gene; V was cut back by 5 bases and J by 4 bases. This CDR3 spans 19 amino acids. Per the germline V gene, CDR1 is MNHNS and CDR2 is SASEGT. The CDR3 here is CASSFLGQGAPPASYGYTF. The CDR3 bases are TGTGCCAGCAGTTTCCTCGGACAGGGGGCACCCCCGGCTAGCTATGGCTACACCTTC.

The rearrangement joins TRBV12-3 or TRBV12-4 to TRBJ2-7; D is perhaps TRBD1 or TRBD2 (5 bases each). Between the trimmed V and J ends, which lost 3 bases and 2 bases, there was a span of 20 bases. The CDR3 extends over 17 amino acids. Written as DNA, the CDR3 is TGTGCCAGCAGTTTCGGGACCCCCGCGGGTCGAACCTACGAGCAGTACTTC. This codes for CASSFGTPAGRTYEQYF.